One sample yielded the 6 T cell receptor beta chains listed below, sequenced in a study of blood T cell repertoires in COVID-19. Produced via immunoSEQ multiplex PCR; TCRdb's table is partial and in-frame only. This table holds some 270,000 clones, approximately 90% found once. Sequenced input: PBMCs or T cells enriched from blood (not recorded which). These receptors all stem from a man aged 35-49 years who had been exposed to COVID-19.

In its sample, this clone was seen once. The chain joins TRBV7-9 to TRBJ1-2; weak D call: TRBD1 (6 bases). The germline V gene has CDR1 SEHNR and CDR2 FQNEAQ (reference sequence). CDR3 size: 14 residues. Deletions cut 3 bases from V and 4 bases from J, with 12 bases between. This CDR3 is CASSFLDSSYGYTF. CDR3 DNA: TGTGCCAGCAGCTTTTTGGACAGTAGCTATGGCTACACCTTC.

The chain joins TRBV5-5 to TRBJ2-7; 7 bases agree with TRBD2. The CDR3 spans 17 residues. V shed 2 bases, J shed 2 bases, and the junction held 13 bases outside the gene matches. Germline lookup yields CDR1 SGHKS and CDR2 YYEKEE (reference sequence). The CDR3 DNA reads TGTGCCAGCAGCTTAACGGCTAGCGGAACGACCGCCTACGAGCAGTACTTC. This translates into CASSLTASGTTAYEQYF.

The chain uses TRBV18 and TRBJ2-2, with a tentative D call TRBD1 (6 bases). Looked up from germline, CDR1 is KGHSH and CDR2 is LQKENI. The CDR3 contains 22 residues. Trimming removed 3 bases from V and 1 base from J, with 30 bases in between. CDR3 sequence: CASSPLNRVETVGDKNTGELFF. The CDR3 DNA follows: TGTGCCAGCTCACCCTTAAACAGGGTCGAAACGGTCGGGGACAAGAACACCGGGGAGCTGTTTTTT.

CDR3 DNA sequence: TGTGCCAGCTCACCCACAGAAACTCTAGCCAAAAACATTCAGTACTTC. This translates into CASSPTETLAKNIQYF. The V gene is TRBV18, the J gene TRBJ2-4; D gene uncertain. The CDR3 length is 16 residues. Trimming stripped 3 bases from V and 0 bases from J, with 12 bases between. CDR1 is KGHSH, CDR2 LQKENI, per germline.

The chain carries TRBV28 and TRBJ1-2; a possible D gene is TRBD1 (5 bases). Per the germline V gene, CDR1 is MDHEN and CDR2 is SYDVKM. The CDR3 length is 15 residues. Between the trimmed V and J ends, which lost 6 bases and 6 bases, there was a span of 20 bases. The CDR3 sequence is CASSPSGQWADGYTF. The CDR3 nucleotides are TGTGCCAGCAGCCCCTCCGGACAATGGGCCGATGGCTACACCTTC.

This clone was seen just once. The gene calls are TRBV9 and TRBJ2-7; D is unresolved. Per germline, CDR1 SGDLS and CDR2 YYNGEE. The CDR3 extends over 13 amino acids. Deletions cut 5 bases from V and 3 bases from J, with 12 bases between. Here the CDR3 DNA reads TGTGCCAGCAGGTCCCAAGAGTTCTACGAGCAGTACTTC. It codes for CASRSQEFYEQYF.